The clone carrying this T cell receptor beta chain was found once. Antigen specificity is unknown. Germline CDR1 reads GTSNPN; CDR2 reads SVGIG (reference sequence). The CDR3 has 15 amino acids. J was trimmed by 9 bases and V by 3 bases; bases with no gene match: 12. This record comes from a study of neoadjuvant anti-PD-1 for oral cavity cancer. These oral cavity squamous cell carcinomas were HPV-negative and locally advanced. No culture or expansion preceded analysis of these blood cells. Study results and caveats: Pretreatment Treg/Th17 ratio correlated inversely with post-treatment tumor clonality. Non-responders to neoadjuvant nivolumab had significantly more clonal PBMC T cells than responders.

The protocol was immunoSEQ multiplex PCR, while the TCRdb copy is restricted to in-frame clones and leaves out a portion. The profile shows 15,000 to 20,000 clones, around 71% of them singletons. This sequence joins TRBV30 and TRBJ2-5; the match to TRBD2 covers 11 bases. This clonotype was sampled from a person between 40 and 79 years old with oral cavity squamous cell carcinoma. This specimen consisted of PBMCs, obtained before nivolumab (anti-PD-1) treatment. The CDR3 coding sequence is TGTGCCTGGAGGGGGGGACTAGCGGAGTCTGCGGCCCAGTACTTC. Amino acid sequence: CAWRGGLAESAAQYF. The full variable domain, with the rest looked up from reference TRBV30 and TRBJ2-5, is SQTIHQWPATLVQPVGSPLSLECTVEGTSNPNLYWYRQAAGRGLQLLFYSVGIGQISSEVPQNLSASRPQDRQFILSSKKLLLSDSGFYLCAWRGGLAESAAQYFGPGTRLLVL.